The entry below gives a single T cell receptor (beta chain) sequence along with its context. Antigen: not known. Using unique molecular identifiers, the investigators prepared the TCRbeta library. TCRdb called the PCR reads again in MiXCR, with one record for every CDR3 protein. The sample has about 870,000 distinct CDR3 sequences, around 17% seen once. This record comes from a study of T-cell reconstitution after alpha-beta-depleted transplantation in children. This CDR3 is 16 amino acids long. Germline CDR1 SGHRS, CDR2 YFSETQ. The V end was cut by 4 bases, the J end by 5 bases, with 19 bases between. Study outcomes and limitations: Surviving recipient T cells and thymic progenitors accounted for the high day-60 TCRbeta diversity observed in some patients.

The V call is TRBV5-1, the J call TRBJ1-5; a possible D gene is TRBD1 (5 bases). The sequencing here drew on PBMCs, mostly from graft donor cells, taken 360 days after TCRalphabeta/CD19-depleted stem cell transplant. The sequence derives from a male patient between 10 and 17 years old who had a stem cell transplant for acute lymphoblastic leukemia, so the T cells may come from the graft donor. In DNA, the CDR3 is TGCGCCAGCAGCCCAGGACCGAGCTTAGGGGATCAGCCCCAGCATTTT. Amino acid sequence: CASSPGPSLGDQPQHF.